This TCR beta chain is drawn from a study of T cell changes during pregnancy in multiple sclerosis. A single count supports this clone. Clones were read by immunoSEQ multiplex PCR, and TCRdb kept only the in-frame ones, dropping some. The table shows fewer than 40,000 clones, with 89% occurring only once. This specimen consisted of CD8+ T cells from peripheral blood mononuclear cells, obtained in the second trimester of pregnancy. This clonotype originated in a female donor with multiple sclerosis, enrolled in a pregnancy study.

The CDR3, as DNA: TGCGCCAGCAGCTTGAGGGGTGCTGGAAACACCATATATTTT. It specifies CASSLRGAGNTIYF. The chain links TRBV5-1 to TRBJ1-3; tentative D call: TRBD1 (5 bases). The CDR3 runs to 14 residues. The V and J ends lost 1 base and 2 bases respectively, with 7 bases between them. Per the germline V gene, CDR1 is SGHRS and CDR2 is YFSETQ.